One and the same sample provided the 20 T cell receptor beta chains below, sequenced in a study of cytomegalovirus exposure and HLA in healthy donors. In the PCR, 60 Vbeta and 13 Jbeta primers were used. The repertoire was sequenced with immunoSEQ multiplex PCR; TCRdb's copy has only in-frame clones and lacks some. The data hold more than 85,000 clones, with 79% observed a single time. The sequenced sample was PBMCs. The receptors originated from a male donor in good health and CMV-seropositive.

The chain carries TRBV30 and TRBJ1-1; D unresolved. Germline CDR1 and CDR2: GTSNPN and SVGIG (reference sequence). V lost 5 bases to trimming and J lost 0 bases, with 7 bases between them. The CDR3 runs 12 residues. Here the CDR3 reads CAWVELNTEAFF. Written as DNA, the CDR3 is TGTGCCTGGGTGGAGTTGAACACTGAAGCTTTCTTT.

In nucleotides, the CDR3 is TGTGCCAGCAGCTTGGGAGGTTCTGGAAACACCATATATTTT. Translating gives CASSLGGSGNTIYF. This rearrangement joins TRBV5-8 to TRBJ1-3; D unclear. The CDR3 spans 14 residues. CDR1 is SGHTS, CDR2 YDEGEE, per germline. Deletions cut 0 bases from V and 1 base from J, with 5 bases between.

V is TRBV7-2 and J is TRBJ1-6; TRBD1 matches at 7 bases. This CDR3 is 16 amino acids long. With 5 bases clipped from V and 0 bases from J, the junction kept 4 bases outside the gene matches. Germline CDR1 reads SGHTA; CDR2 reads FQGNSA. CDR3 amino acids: CASSPRDSSYNSPLHF. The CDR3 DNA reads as TGTGCCAGCAGCCCCAGGGACAGCTCCTATAATTCACCCCTCCACTTT.

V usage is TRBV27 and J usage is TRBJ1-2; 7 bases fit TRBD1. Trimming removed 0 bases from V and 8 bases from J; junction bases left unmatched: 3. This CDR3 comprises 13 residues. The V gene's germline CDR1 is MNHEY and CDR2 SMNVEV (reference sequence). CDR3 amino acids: CASSLSTGVGYTF. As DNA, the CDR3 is TGTGCCAGCAGTTTATCAACAGGGGTCGGCTACACCTTC.

The CDR3 loop reads CASSETSGSTEAFF. The CDR3 coding sequence is TGTGCCAGCAGTGAGACTTCAGGGTCTACTGAAGCTTTCTTT. The chain couples TRBV6-1 to TRBJ1-1; D perhaps matches TRBD1 (5 bases). CDR3 size: 14 residues. Germline V gene data show CDR1 as MNHNS and CDR2 as SASEGT. Trimming shortened V by 3 bases and J by 5 bases, and 13 bases separated the two germline ends.

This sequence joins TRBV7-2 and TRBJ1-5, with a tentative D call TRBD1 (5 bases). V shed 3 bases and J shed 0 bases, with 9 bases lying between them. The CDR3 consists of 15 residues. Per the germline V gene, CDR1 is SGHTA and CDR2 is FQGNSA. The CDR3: CASSFQGNSNQPQHF. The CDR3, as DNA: TGTGCCAGCAGCTTCCAGGGTAATAGCAATCAGCCCCAGCATTTT.

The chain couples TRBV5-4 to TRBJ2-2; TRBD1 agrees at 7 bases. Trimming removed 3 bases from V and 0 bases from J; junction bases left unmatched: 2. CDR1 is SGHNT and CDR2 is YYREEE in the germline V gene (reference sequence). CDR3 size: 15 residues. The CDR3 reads CASSSGTANTGELFF. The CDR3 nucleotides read TGTGCCAGCAGCTCAGGGACAGCGAACACCGGGGAGCTGTTTTTT.

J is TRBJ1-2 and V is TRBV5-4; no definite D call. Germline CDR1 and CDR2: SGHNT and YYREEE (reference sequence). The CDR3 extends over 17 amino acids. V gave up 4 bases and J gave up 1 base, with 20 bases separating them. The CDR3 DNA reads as TGTGCCAGCAGCCGTGACATTGCGGACTCTTTTAACTATGGCTACACCTTC. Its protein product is CASSRDIADSFNYGYTF.

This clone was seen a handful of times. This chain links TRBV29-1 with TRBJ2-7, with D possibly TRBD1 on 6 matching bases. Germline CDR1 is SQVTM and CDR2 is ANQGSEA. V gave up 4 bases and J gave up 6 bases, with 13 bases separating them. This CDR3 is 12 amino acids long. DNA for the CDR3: TGCAGCGTTGGACAGGCACCCCCCGAGCAGTACTTC. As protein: CSVGQAPPEQYF.

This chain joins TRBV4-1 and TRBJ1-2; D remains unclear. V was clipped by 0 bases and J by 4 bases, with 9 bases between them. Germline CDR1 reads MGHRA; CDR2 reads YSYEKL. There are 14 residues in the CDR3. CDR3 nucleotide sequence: TGCGCCAGCAGCCAAGATTTGAGGATCTATGGCTACACCTTC. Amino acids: CASSQDLRIYGYTF.

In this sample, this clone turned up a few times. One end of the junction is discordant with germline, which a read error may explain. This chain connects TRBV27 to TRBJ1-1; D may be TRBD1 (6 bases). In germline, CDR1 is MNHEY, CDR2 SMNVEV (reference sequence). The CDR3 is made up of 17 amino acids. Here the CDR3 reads CVSSFLRAGTLNTEAFF. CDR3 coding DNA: TGTGTCAGCAGTTTTCTCCGAGCCGGGACACTCAACACTGAAGCTTTCTTT.

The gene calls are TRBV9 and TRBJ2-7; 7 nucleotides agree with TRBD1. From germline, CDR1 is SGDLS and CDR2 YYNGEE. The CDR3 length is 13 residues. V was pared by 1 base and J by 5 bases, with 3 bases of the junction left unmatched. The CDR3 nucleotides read TGTGCCAGCAGCGTAAGACAGGGCGACGAGCAGTACTTC. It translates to CASSVRQGDEQYF. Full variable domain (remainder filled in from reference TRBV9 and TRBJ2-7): DSGVTQTPKHLITATGQRVTLRCSPRSGDLSVYWYQQSLDQGLQFLIQYYNGEERAKGNILERFSAQQFPDLHSELNLSSLELGDSALYFCASSVRQGDEQYFGPGTRLTVT.

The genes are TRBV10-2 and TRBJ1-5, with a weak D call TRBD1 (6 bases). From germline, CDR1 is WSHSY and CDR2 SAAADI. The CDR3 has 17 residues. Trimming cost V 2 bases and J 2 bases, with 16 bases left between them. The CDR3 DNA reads TGCGCCAGCAGTGAGCCCAACCGGAACAGGGGCAATCAGCCCCAGCATTTT. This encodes CASSEPNRNRGNQPQHF.

CDR3 bases: TGTGCCAGCTCACCCGGCTCGGGCCAAGAGACCCAGTACTTC. Its protein product is CASSPGSGQETQYF. V is TRBV18 and J is TRBJ2-5; no clear D gene. Germline loops: CDR1 KGHSH, CDR2 LQKENI. The CDR3 has 14 amino acids. V shed 3 bases and J shed 1 base, with 9 bases lying between them.

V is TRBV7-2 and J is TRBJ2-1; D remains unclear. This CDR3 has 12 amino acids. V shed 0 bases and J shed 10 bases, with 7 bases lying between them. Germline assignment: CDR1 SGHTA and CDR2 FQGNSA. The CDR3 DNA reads TGTGCCAGCAGCTTAGCGATCGGGGAGCAGTTCTTC. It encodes CASSLAIGEQFF.

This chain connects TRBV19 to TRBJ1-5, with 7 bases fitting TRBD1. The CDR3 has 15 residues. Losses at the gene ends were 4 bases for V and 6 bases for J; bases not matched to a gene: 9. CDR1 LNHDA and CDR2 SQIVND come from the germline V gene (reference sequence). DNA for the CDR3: TGTGCCAGTAGTAGTGGGACAGCTGGTTTTCAGCCCCAGCATTTT. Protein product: CASSSGTAGFQPQHF.

CDR3 nucleotide sequence: TGCGCCAGCAGCTTGGGACAGGGCCGTGGCTACACCTTC. Its protein product is CASSLGQGRGYTF. The V and J genes are TRBV5-1 and TRBJ1-2; 7 bases fit TRBD1. The CDR3 runs 13 residues. Looked up from germline, CDR1 is SGHRS and CDR2 is YFSETQ. Trimming at V came to 0 bases and at J to 7 bases, leaving 3 bases not matched to a gene.

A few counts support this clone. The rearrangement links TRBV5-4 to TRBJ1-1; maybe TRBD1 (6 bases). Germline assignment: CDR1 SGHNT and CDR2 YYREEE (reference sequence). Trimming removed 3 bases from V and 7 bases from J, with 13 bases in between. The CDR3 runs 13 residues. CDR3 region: CASSSTGGSEAFF. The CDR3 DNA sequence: TGTGCCAGCAGCTCGACAGGAGGCAGTGAAGCTTTCTTT.

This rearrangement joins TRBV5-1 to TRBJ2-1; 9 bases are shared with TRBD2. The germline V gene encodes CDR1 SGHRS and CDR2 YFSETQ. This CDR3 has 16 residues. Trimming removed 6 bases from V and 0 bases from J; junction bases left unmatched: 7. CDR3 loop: CASTLLAGASYNEQFF. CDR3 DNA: TGCGCCAGCACTCTATTAGCGGGGGCCTCCTACAATGAGCAGTTCTTC.

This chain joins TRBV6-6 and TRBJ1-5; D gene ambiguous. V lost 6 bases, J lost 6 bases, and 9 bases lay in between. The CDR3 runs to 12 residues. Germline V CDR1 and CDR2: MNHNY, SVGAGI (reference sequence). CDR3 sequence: CASSRFFQPQHF. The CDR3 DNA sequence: TGTGCCAGCAGCAGATTCTTTCAGCCCCAGCATTTT.